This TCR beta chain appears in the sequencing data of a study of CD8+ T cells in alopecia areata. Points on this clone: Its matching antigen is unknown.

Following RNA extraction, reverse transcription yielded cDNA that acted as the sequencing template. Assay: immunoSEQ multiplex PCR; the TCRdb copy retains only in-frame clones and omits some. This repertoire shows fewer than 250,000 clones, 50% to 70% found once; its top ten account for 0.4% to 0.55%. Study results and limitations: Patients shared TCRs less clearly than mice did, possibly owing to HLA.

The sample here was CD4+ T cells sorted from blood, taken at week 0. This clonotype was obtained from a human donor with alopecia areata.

CDR3 residues: CASSLGALQGADTQYF. The CDR3 DNA follows: TGTGCCAGCAGCTTAGGGGCCTTACAGGGGGCAGATACGCAGTATTTT. This rearrangement joins TRBV7-6 to TRBJ2-3; 8 bases are shared with TRBD1. There are 16 residues in the CDR3. J was trimmed by 4 bases and V by 1 base; bases with no gene match: 7. CDR1 is SGHVS, CDR2 FNYEAQ, per germline.